This T cell receptor beta chain is from a study of cytomegalovirus exposure and HLA in healthy donors. Whole-study results and caveats: Using the classifier, cytomegalovirus status was reportedly diagnosed with high specificity and sensitivity.

Profiled with immunoSEQ multiplex PCR; TCRdb holds only in-frame clones, not every one. The sample carries 100,000 to 150,000 clones, 90% to 97% recorded once. In the case of this clone: Antigen unknown.

V lost 4 bases and J 2 bases, leaving 12 bases between the germline ends. Germline lookup yields CDR1 SQVTM and CDR2 ANQGSEA. The CDR3 covers 13 residues. Sample: PBMCs. The chain has TRBV29-1 and TRBJ2-7; maybe TRBD1 (5 bases). The sequence was collected from a man between 18 and 35 years old in good health and CMV-seronegative. The CDR3 protein is CSVVQGGPYEQYF. The CDR3 coding sequence is TGCAGCGTTGTCCAGGGCGGCCCCTACGAGCAGTACTTC.